This TCR beta chain was sequenced during a study of cytomegalovirus exposure and HLA in healthy donors. In the case of this clone: Its antigen is as yet unknown.

It was with 60 Vbeta and 13 Jbeta primers that the PCR ran. Generated by immunoSEQ multiplex PCR, the TCRdb table keeps only in-frame clones and is missing some. The data contain 100,000 or so clones, approximately 80% of them singletons. Study conclusions and caveats: Sequencing likely generated an artifact that appeared as a cluster of highly shared sequence variants.

Germline V gives CDR1 SGHTA, CDR2 FQGNSA. The CDR3 contains 13 residues. Between the trimmed V and J ends, which lost 1 base and 6 bases, there was a span of 6 bases. This chain joins TRBV7-2 and TRBJ2-2; tentatively, D is TRBD2 (6 bases). The sequence was collected from a woman younger than 30 in good health and CMV-seronegative. Sample: PBMCs. The CDR3 loop reads CASSLERAGELFF. In nucleotides, the CDR3 is TGTGCCAGCAGCTTAGAGCGGGCCGGGGAGCTGTTTTTT. The complete variable domain, with remaining parts taken from reference TRBV7-2 and TRBJ2-2, reads GAGVSQSPSNKVTEKGKDVELRCDPISGHTALYWYRQSLGQGLEFLIYFQGNSAPDKSGLPSDRFSAERTGGSVSTLTIQRTQQEDSAVYLCASSLERAGELFFGEGSRLTVL.